This T cell receptor (beta chain) was recorded in a study of T cells in Graves' hyperthyroidism and ophthalmopathy. Regarding the study as a whole: In the blood, most expanded thyroid clonotypes above 0.001 appeared as well. Ophthalmopathy and stable hyperthyroidism were told apart by a 13 V-J model.

This CDR3 spans 14 amino acids. Trimming took 6 bases from V and 2 from J, leaving 14 bases between them. Amplified regions were TCR beta CDR3 sequences from RNA transcripts. Initially, a first-round RT-PCR of the TCR CDR3 employed the HTBI primer set. A single record per CDR3 protein comes from TCRdb applying MiXCR to the multiplex PCR reads. The sample records about 840,000 distinct CDR3 sequences, approximately 40% being singletons. Graves' hyperthyroidism was deemed stable absent ophthalmopathy progression within 18 months. Orbital computed tomography and thyroid ultrasound, together with serum TRAb and thyroxine and clinical symptoms, were used for diagnoses. A word on this clonotype: The target antigen is unknown.

The chain uses TRBV12-3 or TRBV12-4 and TRBJ2-7, with a tentative D call TRBD1 (6 bases). The clonotype comes from a man aged 18 to 29 with Graves' hyperthyroidism. Sequencing was performed on blood. The CDR3 DNA follows: TGTGCCAGCAGCCACGACAGGAGAGCCTACGAGCAGTACTTC. Amino acid sequence: CASSHDRRAYEQYF.